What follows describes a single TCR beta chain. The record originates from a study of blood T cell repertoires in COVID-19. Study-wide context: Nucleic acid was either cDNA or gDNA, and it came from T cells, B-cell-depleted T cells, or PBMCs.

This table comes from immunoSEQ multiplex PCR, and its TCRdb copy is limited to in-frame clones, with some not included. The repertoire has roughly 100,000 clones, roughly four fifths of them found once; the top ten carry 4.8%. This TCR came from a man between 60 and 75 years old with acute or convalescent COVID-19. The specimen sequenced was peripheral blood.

The CDR3 protein is CASSEYRGVDEQYF. DNA for the CDR3: TGTGCCAGCAGTGAGTACAGGGGTGTGGACGAGCAGTACTTC. The rearrangement joins TRBV25-1 to TRBJ2-7; 7 bases are a match to TRBD1. The germline V gene has CDR1 MGHDK and CDR2 SYGVNS. The V and J ends lost 3 bases and 5 bases, in that order; junction bases with no gene match: 7. The CDR3 length is 14 residues.